This TCR beta chain emerged from a study of blood T cell repertoires in COVID-19 (TCRdb year 2020). In the study overall: The collaborator samples originated in the United States, Italy and Spain and spanned the acute and convalescent phases of COVID-19. The material from the prospective study consisted of cDNA or gDNA derived from T cells, B-cell-depleted T cells, or PBMCs. The dataset comprised deeply sampled blood TCRbeta repertoires from subjects exposed to, actively infected with, or recovered from COVID-19. A freely available public database, intended as a resource for researchers studying the immune response to SARS-CoV-2, is where the repertoires were released. Nearly every sample came with metadata listing a de-identified subject ID, COVID-19 status, age in years and sex. The samples were drawn from the first 160 participants of the ongoing ImmuneRACE study and from some 1,300 subjects provided by 6 global collaborators. Where available, HLA class I and class II types were obtained from metadata supplied by the sample provider rather than from assay-based typing.

As to this clone: Its antigen target is currently unknown. Nothing much larger sits one base from this clone, and base qualities are not available.

TCRbeta CDR3 regions were amplified from genomic DNA by means of the immunoSEQ Assay, a bias-controlled multiplex PCR. The authors' pipeline ran thus. The number of nucleated cells in each sample was estimated from the amplification of reference gene primers within the assay. To quantify the absolute abundance of each unique TCRbeta CDR3 rearrangement, sequence reads were collapsed and filtered. For each sample, productive Simpson clonality was calculated as the square root of Simpson's diversity index across productive rearrangements. The immuneACCESS repertoire file appears here via TCRdb, limited to in-frame rearrangements. These files lack a portion of the clones; in checked studies, under half of the deficit traces to unresolved V genes, and the cause of the others is not known. The V and J calls and clone size come from that table; D and trimming were worked out from the DNA. Here the sample has 540,000 or so clones; roughly 89% occur a single time. 7.8% of the sample lies in the top ten.

In Seattle, one collaborating source enrolled patients while the infection was active and tracked those patients longitudinally over the course of disease. Whole blood was collected in K2EDTA tubes by collaborating institutions according to the institutions' own protocols. Collaborator samples were shipped for TCRbeta analysis as frozen whole blood, isolated PBMCs, or DNA extracted from either sample type. CDR1 and CDR2 were assigned from the germline V gene as SGDLS and YYNGEE. From the cysteine through the phenylalanine, the CDR3 covers 16 amino acids. Only CDR3 DNA is held: 48 bases, read in frame from base 1. Trimming removed 4 bases from V and 3 bases from J; the gene matches leave 5 bases unexplained. Points the paper makes about the study in general: How much clinical and demographic metadata was included differed by source and by participant, and the metadata was provided uncurated.

The sequenced sample consisted of peripheral blood. The chain joins TRBV9 to TRBJ2-2; TRBD2 aligns with 11 central bases. The receptor comes from a woman in her forties or fifties with COVID-19, enrolled during active disease. The sequenced DNA is TGTGCCAGCAGCATCTTTAGCGGGGGGGACACCGGGGAGCTGTTTTTT. It translates as CASSIFSGGDTGELFF.